This T cell receptor (beta chain) was obtained from a study of blood T cell repertoires in COVID-19. Study background: The United States, Italy and Spain were the sources of the acute and convalescent COVID-19 samples. From T cells, B-cell-depleted T cells, or PBMCs came the material, which was cDNA or gDNA.

The CDR3 has 17 residues. V lost 6 bases, J lost 0 bases, and 6 bases stayed unmatched. Germline V lookup: CDR1 MDHEN, CDR2 SYDVKM. Here immunoSEQ multiplex PCR was the method, and the copy in TCRdb shows in-frame clones only, minus some. The data show under 300,000 clones, approximately 82% seen once. The source is a woman under 30 with acute or convalescent COVID-19. The material sequenced was peripheral blood. This chain links TRBV28 with TRBJ1-6; 9 bases are a match to TRBD1. The CDR3 nucleotides are TGTGCCAGCAGGGACAGGGGCCCTAGCTCCTATAATTCACCCCTCCACTTT. It translates to CASRDRGPSSYNSPLHF.